The 28 T cell receptor beta chains given below trace back to one sample, sequenced in a study of blood T cell repertoires in COVID-19. Here immunoSEQ multiplex PCR was the method, and the copy in TCRdb shows in-frame clones only, minus some. The sample includes roughly 330,000 clones, over 70% seen only once; the top ten take 5%. The sequenced material came from PBMCs or T cells enriched from blood (not recorded which). These receptors all stem from a man aged 30-40 years who had recovered from COVID-19.

The J gene is TRBJ1-1, the V gene TRBV10-2; 9 bases match TRBD1. V was clipped by 6 bases and J by 5 bases; unmatched bases: 7. This CDR3 contains 14 residues. Germline-derived CDR1 and CDR2 are WSHSY and SAAADI. The CDR3 region is CASSVTGGWTEAFF. The DNA for the CDR3 is TGCGCCAGCAGCGTAACAGGGGGCTGGACTGAAGCTTTCTTT.

This chain links TRBV18 with TRBJ2-7, with 9 positions matching TRBD1. The CDR3 is 18 residues long. V was clipped by 0 bases and J by 4 bases; unmatched bases: 13. CDR1 and CDR2 (germline): KGHSH, LQKENI. The DNA of the CDR3 is TGTGCCAGCTCACCACCGGTCTTCGGGACAGGGATTCGTTACGAGCAGTACTTC. This sequence encodes CASSPPVFGTGIRYEQYF.

The CDR3 reads CASSSPTSGEGEQYF. The CDR3 nucleotides are TGTGCCAGCAGCTCGCCGACATCAGGGGAGGGGGAGCAGTACTTC. This chain links TRBV7-9 with TRBJ2-7; TRBD2 is a possible D gene (7 bases). The CDR3 is 15 amino acids. Germline V gives CDR1 SEHNR, CDR2 FQNEAQ (reference sequence). V lost 4 bases and J 7 bases, leaving 20 bases between the germline ends.

For the CDR3, the DNA is TGTGCCAGTAGTGACACAGGGGGCACCGGCTACACCTTC. Its protein product is CASSDTGGTGYTF. V gene TRBV19 combines with J gene TRBJ1-2; 9 bases are a match to TRBD1. V dropped 5 bases and J dropped 8; count of bases not matched to a gene: 6. Looked up from germline, CDR1 is LNHDA and CDR2 is SQIVND (reference sequence). The CDR3 totals 13 residues.

The rearrangement joins TRBV2 to TRBJ2-4; a weak D match, TRBD1 (5 bases). Germline V gene data show CDR1 as SNHLY and CDR2 as FYNNEI. V lost 5 bases, J lost 8 bases, and 19 bases lay in between. This CDR3 has 15 amino acids. In DNA, the CDR3 is TGTGCCAGCAGTCCAGGGCATGATGCTTCAGACATTCAGTACTTC. It codes for CASSPGHDASDIQYF.

The chain employs TRBV27 and TRBJ1-5; tentative D call: TRBD1 (5 bases). The CDR3 runs to 14 residues. Germline V lookup: CDR1 MNHEY, CDR2 SMNVEV (reference sequence). V lost 3 bases and J lost 4, with 10 bases in between. The CDR3: CASSFTGTNQPQHF. The CDR3 DNA sequence: TGTGCCAGCAGTTTTACAGGCACAAATCAGCCCCAGCATTTT.

This clone was seen only a few times. V is TRBV28 and J is TRBJ1-6, with no clear D. Germline V gives CDR1 MDHEN, CDR2 SYDVKM. V lost 5 bases, J lost 14 bases, and 10 bases lay in between. The CDR3 has 11 amino acids. For the CDR3, the DNA is TGTGCCAGCAGTGGGAGTAGGTCCCTCCACTTT. This codes for CASSGSRSLHF.

This clone occurred once. V usage is TRBV28 and J usage is TRBJ2-7, with 8 positions matching TRBD2. Per germline, CDR1 MDHEN and CDR2 SYDVKM. With 7 bases clipped from V and 1 base from J, the junction kept 6 bases outside the gene matches. The CDR3 is made up of 14 amino acids. CDR3 in amino acids: CASIGGRPSYEQYF. Here the CDR3 DNA reads TGTGCCAGCATCGGCGGGAGGCCTTCCTACGAGCAGTACTTC.

The gene calls are TRBV30 and TRBJ1-2, with D tentatively TRBD1 (6 bases). CDR1 and CDR2 from the germline V gene are GTSNPN and SVGIG (reference sequence). CDR3 length: 16 residues. V dropped 4 bases and J dropped 4 bases, with 22 bases sitting between them. CDR3 coding DNA: TGTGCCTGGACTCCGCTCCGGACAGCTCTCCCCTATGGCTACACCTTC. Translating gives CAWTPLRTALPYGYTF.

The chain carries TRBV28 and TRBJ1-2; TRBD1 agrees at 8 bases. This CDR3 spans 15 amino acids. V was pared by 2 bases and J by 2 bases, with 4 bases of the junction left unmatched. Germline V gene sequence: CDR1 MDHEN, CDR2 SYDVKM. The CDR3 DNA sequence: TGTGCCAGCAGTTTAGTGGACAGGGCGAACTATGGCTACACCTTC. Its protein product is CASSLVDRANYGYTF.

This clone has only one observation. The chain joins TRBV7-6 to TRBJ1-3; TRBD1 matches at 10 bases. J was trimmed by 2 bases and V by 5 bases; bases with no gene match: 3. The CDR3 contains 15 residues. The V gene's germline CDR1 is SGHVS and CDR2 FNYEAQ. The CDR3 DNA follows: TGTGCCAGCAGCACGGGACAGGGGACTGGAAACACCATATATTTT. It codes for CASSTGQGTGNTIYF.

The chain employs TRBV19 and TRBJ1-2; perhaps TRBD1 as D (5 bases). V lost 3 bases, J lost 1 base, and 9 bases lay in between. This CDR3 is 14 amino acids long. From germline, CDR1 is LNHDA and CDR2 SQIVND (reference sequence). CDR3: CASSMGQNNYGYTF. CDR3 bases: TGTGCCAGTAGTATGGGGCAGAATAACTATGGCTACACCTTC.

The V call is TRBV18, the J call TRBJ2-1; TRBD1 matches at 7 bases. The V and J ends lost 2 bases and 1 base, in that order; junction bases with no gene match: 2. Germline lookup yields CDR1 KGHSH and CDR2 LQKENI. The length of the CDR3 is 15 residues. The CDR3 nucleotides read TGTGCCAGCTCACCAGACAGGGCTTCCTACAATGAGCAGTTCTTC. Its protein is CASSPDRASYNEQFF.

The V gene is TRBV27, the J gene TRBJ2-4; 8 bases match TRBD1. The CDR3 loop spans 16 amino acids. CDR1 is MNHEY, CDR2 SMNVEV, per germline (reference sequence). Germline trimming cut 4 bases from V and 3 bases from J; bases unmatched to any gene: 8. The CDR3 spells CASSSDRDRHKNIQYF. In DNA, the CDR3 is TGTGCCAGCAGTTCCGACCGGGACAGGCACAAAAACATTCAGTACTTC.

This chain connects TRBV6-5 to TRBJ2-2, with D possibly matching TRBD2 (5 bases). The germline V gene has CDR1 MNHEY and CDR2 SVGAGI. The germline V and J ends were trimmed by 6 bases and 0 bases, with 11 bases remaining between them. The CDR3 sequence is 15 residues long. In DNA, the CDR3 is TGTGCCAGCAGGACGGGGATATCGAACACCGGGGAGCTGTTTTTT. It is translated as CASRTGISNTGELFF.

The J gene is TRBJ2-1, the V gene TRBV11-2; a weak D match, TRBD2 (6 bases). This CDR3 has 14 amino acids. The germline gives CDR1 SGHAT, CDR2 FQNNGV. Between the trimmed V and J ends, which lost 1 base and 10 bases, there was a span of 14 bases. CDR3 nucleotide sequence: TGTGCCAGCAGCTTAGGCCCCCCGGGAGTAGAGCAGTTCTTC. This gives the protein CASSLGPPGVEQFF. Combining the CDR3 with reference TRBV11-2 and TRBJ2-1 gives the whole variable domain EAGVAQSPRYKIIEKRQSVAFWCNPISGHATLYWYQQILGQGPKLLIQFQNNGVVDDSQLPKDRFSAERLKGVDSTLKIQPAKLEDSAVYLCASSLGPPGVEQFFGPGTRLTVL.

This chain uses TRBV4-2 with TRBJ1-2; no clear D gene. The CDR3 covers 19 residues. Trimming removed 0 bases from V and 1 base from J, with 21 bases in between. CDR1 and CDR2 from the germline V gene are LGHNA and YNFKEQ. This chain's CDR3 is CASSQERRSQPSLNYGYTF. The CDR3, as DNA: TGTGCCAGCAGCCAAGAGAGAAGGAGCCAGCCTTCTCTTAACTATGGCTACACCTTC.

The CDR3 DNA follows: TGTGCCAGCACCCCACTGGGGACTAGCGAAGAGACCCAGTACTTC. This codes for CASTPLGTSEETQYF. The genes are TRBV28 and TRBJ2-5; 10 bases line up with TRBD2. The CDR3 spans 15 residues. The ends lost 7 bases at V and 3 bases at J; junction bases unmatched: 8. Germline-derived CDR1 and CDR2 are MDHEN and SYDVKM.

The chain combines TRBV9 with TRBJ2-7; D perhaps matches TRBD2 (6 bases). Germline V gives CDR1 SGDLS, CDR2 YYNGEE. This CDR3 has 14 residues. Trimming removed 4 bases from V and 2 bases from J, with 13 bases in between. The CDR3 DNA sequence: TGTGCCAGCAGCCTCCAGCGGGTAGCCTACGAGCAGTACTTC. This gives the protein CASSLQRVAYEQYF. The full variable domain, completed using reference TRBV9 and TRBJ2-7, is DSGVTQTPKHLITATGQRVTLRCSPRSGDLSVYWYQQSLDQGLQFLIQYYNGEERAKGNILERFSAQQFPDLHSELNLSSLELGDSALYFCASSLQRVAYEQYFGPGTRLTVT.

V gene TRBV27 combines with J gene TRBJ2-3; TRBD2 aligns across 10 bases. Trimming took 2 bases from V and 0 from J; bases not matched to a gene: 8. The CDR3 runs to 18 residues. CDR1 is MNHEY and CDR2 is SMNVEV in the germline V gene (reference sequence). The CDR3 DNA reads as TGTGCCAGCAGTTTAACTCTAGCGGGGGCCTTAAGCACAGATACGCAGTATTTT. It yields the protein CASSLTLAGALSTDTQYF.

The rearrangement uses TRBV3-1 (or the pseudogene TRBV3-2) and TRBJ2-4, with D possibly TRBD2 on 6 matching bases. Germline CDR1 LGHDT, CDR2 YNNKEL (reference sequence). The CDR3 has 16 amino acids. V shed 5 bases and J shed 0 bases, with 14 bases lying between them. The chain's CDR3 is CASSGWRELAKNIQYF. CDR3 DNA sequence: TGTGCCAGCAGCGGGTGGAGGGAACTAGCCAAAAACATTCAGTACTTC.

The chain carries TRBV10-1 and TRBJ2-2; 7 bases fit TRBD1. Germline CDR1 reads WNHNN; CDR2 reads SYGVQD (reference sequence). The CDR3 sequence is 14 residues long. V shed 6 bases and J 3 bases; nucleotides not matched to a gene: 4. CDR3 bases: TGCGCCAGCAGATCGGACAGGTACACCGGGGAGCTGTTTTTT. Amino acid sequence: CASRSDRYTGELFF.

This clone was seen once. The chain is built from TRBV7-9 and TRBJ1-4, with a tentative D call TRBD1 (6 bases). V was clipped by 5 bases and J by 6 bases, with 16 bases between them. CDR3 length equals 15 residues. From germline, CDR1 is SEHNR and CDR2 FQNEAQ (reference sequence). The DNA for the CDR3 is TGTGCCAGCAGCAAAGGTCGGACAGTAGATGAAAAACTGTTTTTT. The encoded protein is CASSKGRTVDEKLFF.

The chain combines TRBV28 with TRBJ1-1; TRBD1 is a possible D gene (6 bases). Trimming took off 4 bases at V and 0 bases at J, with 12 bases between the two ends. Germline V gives CDR1 MDHEN, CDR2 SYDVKM. The CDR3 runs 15 residues. The DNA of the CDR3 is TGTGCCAGCAGTTCAGGGGTACCTTTGAACACTGAAGCTTTCTTT. It is translated as CASSSGVPLNTEAFF.

V gene TRBV10-3 combines with J gene TRBJ2-7; 9 positions agree with TRBD1. Losses at the gene ends were 10 bases for V and 5 bases for J; bases not matched to a gene: 6. Germline CDR1 is ENHRY and CDR2 is SYGVKD. This CDR3 spans 12 amino acids. The CDR3 nucleotides read TGTGCCACCGGGACAGGGCCCCACGAGCAGTACTTC. Translated, it gives CATGTGPHEQYF.

V gene TRBV13 combines with J gene TRBJ2-1; 10 bases align to TRBD2. The V gene end was trimmed by 1 base and the J gene end by 4 bases; junction bases not matched to a gene: 4. In germline, CDR1 is PRHDT, CDR2 FYEKMQ (reference sequence). The CDR3 is 16 residues long. The CDR3 DNA reads as TGTGCCAGCAGCTTAGTAGGGACTAGCGTATACAATGAGCAGTTCTTC. It encodes CASSLVGTSVYNEQFF. The full variable domain, completed using reference TRBV13 and TRBJ2-1, is AAGVIQSPRHLIKEKRETATLKCYPIPRHDTVYWYQQGPGQDPQFLISFYEKMQSDKGSIPDRFSAQQFSDYHSELNMSSLELGDSALYFCASSLVGTSVYNEQFFGPGTRLTVL.

This clone has a handful of counts. V usage is TRBV19 and J usage is TRBJ1-2, with D tentatively TRBD1 (6 bases). V lost 2 bases and J 2 bases, leaving 15 bases between the germline ends. Germline V CDR1 and CDR2: LNHDA, SQIVND (reference sequence). The length of the CDR3 is 16 residues. This chain's CDR3 is CASSIYGGSPNYGYTF. CDR3 DNA sequence: TGTGCCAGTAGTATATATGGGGGCAGTCCCAACTATGGCTACACCTTC.

This chain connects TRBV19 to TRBJ2-6; D uncertain. V lost 3 bases to trimming and J lost 0 bases, with 15 bases between them. Germline CDR1 LNHDA, CDR2 SQIVND (reference sequence). The CDR3 totals 18 residues. CDR3 residues: CASSIAYSRHSGANVLTF. The CDR3 nucleotides are TGTGCCAGTAGTATCGCGTACAGCCGCCACTCTGGGGCCAACGTCCTGACTTTC.